The 28 T cell receptor beta chains in this list originate from one sample, sequenced in a study of cytomegalovirus exposure and HLA in healthy donors. Sequencing used immunoSEQ multiplex PCR; TCRdb keeps in-frame clones, though not all of them. The table shows about 88,000 clones, with 96% occurring only once. The sample comprised PBMCs. The receptors were sampled from a young man in good health and CMV-seronegative.

This chain uses TRBV28 with TRBJ2-2; 7 nucleotides agree with TRBD1. V dropped 6 bases and J dropped 2; count of bases not matched to a gene: 6. Looked up from germline, CDR1 is MDHEN and CDR2 is SYDVKM. This CDR3 contains 15 residues. CDR3 sequence reads: CASREQGRNTGELFF. The CDR3 coding sequence is TGTGCCAGCAGGGAACAGGGGCGAAACACCGGGGAGCTGTTTTTT.

The CDR3: CASSFGQGPYNEQFF. In nucleotides, the CDR3 is TGCGCCAGCAGCTTTGGACAGGGTCCCTACAATGAGCAGTTCTTC. The chain joins TRBV5-1 to TRBJ2-1; 8 bases agree with TRBD1. The V and J ends lost 2 bases and 2 bases, in that order; junction bases with no gene match: 3. This CDR3 spans 15 amino acids. CDR1 is SGHRS and CDR2 is YFSETQ in the germline V gene.

This chain uses TRBV6-6 with TRBJ2-7, with D unresolved. This CDR3 comprises 16 residues. The ends were cut back, 5 bases at V and 0 bases at J, with 17 bases in the middle. The germline V gene has CDR1 MNHNY and CDR2 SVGAGI (reference sequence). CDR3 amino acids: CASSHVWSERSYEQYF. The CDR3 DNA is TGTGCCAGCAGTCACGTCTGGAGCGAGCGCTCCTACGAGCAGTACTTC.

This chain joins TRBV11-3 and TRBJ1-1; maybe TRBD1 (5 bases). This CDR3 region has 15 residues. The V end was cut by 5 bases, the J end by 1 base, with 14 bases between. Germline-derived CDR1 and CDR2 are SGHNT and YENEEA. The CDR3 reads CASSLLTGANTEAFF. CDR3 DNA sequence: TGTGCCAGCAGCCTTTTAACAGGAGCGAACACTGAAGCTTTCTTT. Filled out from reference TRBV11-3 and TRBJ1-1, the complete variable domain reads EAGVVQSPRYKIIEKKQPVAFWCNPISGHNTLYWYLQNLGQGPELLIRYENEEAVDDSQLPKDRFSAERLKGVDSTLKIQPAELGDSAVYLCASSLLTGANTEAFFGQGTRLTVV.

The V gene is TRBV7-6, the J gene TRBJ2-7, with D perhaps TRBD1 (5 bases). There are 15 residues in the CDR3. Trimming took off 1 base at V and 4 bases at J, with 14 bases between the two ends. Germline loops: CDR1 SGHVS, CDR2 FNYEAQ. CDR3 nucleotide sequence: TGTGCCAGCAGCTTAGTATCAGGGTATCAGTACGAGCAGTACTTC. This codes for CASSLVSGYQYEQYF. The entire variable domain, with the rest obtained from reference TRBV7-6 and TRBJ2-7, is as follows: GAGVSQSPRYKVTKRGQDVALRCDPISGHVSLYWYRQALGQGPEFLTYFNYEAQQDKSGLPNDRFSAERPEGSISTLTIQRTEQRDSAMYRCASSLVSGYQYEQYFGPGTRLTVT.

The chain joins TRBV5-1 to TRBJ1-1, with 9 bases that match TRBD1. This CDR3 has 17 residues. Trimming took 0 bases from V and 3 from J; bases not matched to a gene: 9. The V gene's germline CDR1 is SGHRS and CDR2 YFSETQ. The CDR3 loop is CASSLANGQGWHTEAFF. The CDR3 bases are TGCGCCAGCAGCTTGGCCAACGGACAGGGGTGGCACACTGAAGCTTTCTTT.

In its sample, this clone was seen a few times. This chain uses TRBV6-4 with TRBJ1-1; D not certain. Per germline, CDR1 MRHNA and CDR2 SNTAGT. V was pared by 0 bases and J by 1 base, with 3 bases between. The CDR3 contains 13 residues. CDR3 region: CASSDSANTEAFF. The CDR3 coding sequence is TGTGCCAGCAGTGACTCAGCGAACACTGAAGCTTTCTTT.

CDR3 in DNA: TGTGCTACGGGATACAATGAGCAGTTCTTC. Translation gives CATGYNEQFF. The chain couples TRBV19 to TRBJ2-1; perhaps TRBD2 as D (5 bases). Per the germline V gene, CDR1 is LNHDA and CDR2 is SQIVND (reference sequence). The CDR3 covers 10 residues.

V usage is TRBV9 and J usage is TRBJ1-2; 7 bases fit TRBD1. Trimming took 4 bases from V and 5 from J; bases not matched to a gene: 11. Germline V gene data show CDR1 as SGDLS and CDR2 as YYNGEE. CDR3 length: 15 residues. CDR3 sequence: CASSPGQVEAYGYTF. CDR3 in DNA: TGTGCCAGCAGCCCAGGACAGGTAGAGGCTTATGGCTACACCTTC. The full variable domain, rest sourced from reference TRBV9 and TRBJ1-2, is DSGVTQTPKHLITATGQRVTLRCSPRSGDLSVYWYQQSLDQGLQFLIQYYNGEERAKGNILERFSAQQFPDLHSELNLSSLELGDSALYFCASSPGQVEAYGYTFGSGTRLTVV.

J is TRBJ2-3 and V is TRBV7-8, with 14 bases matching TRBD2. The germline CDR1 and CDR2 sequences are SGHVS and FQNEAQ. This CDR3 region has 17 residues. After removal of 5 bases from V and 3 bases from J, the junction contained 7 bases not matched to a gene. CDR3 in amino acids: CASSRTGTSGRTDTQYF. Here the CDR3 DNA reads TGTGCCAGCAGCAGAACCGGGACTAGCGGGAGAACAGATACGCAGTATTTT.

This chain uses TRBV11-3 with TRBJ2-5, with TRBD1 matching over 7 bases. This CDR3 comprises 14 residues. The germline V gene encodes CDR1 SGHNT and CDR2 YENEEA. V dropped 2 bases and J dropped 2; count of bases not matched to a gene: 2. The CDR3 region has the DNA TGTGCCAGCAGCTTAATGACAGGGCAAGAGACCCAGTACTTC. Protein product: CASSLMTGQETQYF.

The chain is built from TRBV5-1 and TRBJ2-7, with TRBD1 matching over 11 bases. The trim removed 4 bases at V and 5 bases at J, leaving 8 bases unmatched. Germline CDR1 SGHRS, CDR2 YFSETQ. This CDR3 is built from 15 residues. The CDR3 here is CASSARTGGLDEQYF. CDR3 DNA: TGCGCCAGCAGCGCCCGGACAGGGGGCCTCGACGAGCAGTACTTC.

V and J are TRBV27 and TRBJ1-2; D is ambiguous. CDR1 is MNHEY and CDR2 is SMNVEV in the germline V gene (reference sequence). The CDR3 is 13 amino acids. The V end lost 3 bases, the J end lost 6 bases, and 11 bases lay between the germline ends. CDR3 amino acids: CASSFDDKHGYTF. For the CDR3, the DNA is TGTGCCAGCAGTTTCGACGACAAGCATGGCTACACCTTC.

The rearrangement uses TRBV6-5 and TRBJ1-1; TRBD1 might be the D (6 bases). Germline V lookup: CDR1 MNHEY, CDR2 SVGAGI. CDR3 length: 13 residues. The V and J ends lost 3 bases and 10 bases respectively, with 15 bases between them. The DNA of the CDR3 is TGTGCCAGCAGTTATATGCAGGGGCAAAGAGCTTTCTTT. Encoded protein: CASSYMQGQRAFF.

The chain joins TRBV2 to TRBJ2-7; weak D call: TRBD2 (5 bases). This CDR3 has 10 residues. V dropped 7 bases and J dropped 6 bases, with 7 bases sitting between them. CDR1 and CDR2 (germline): SNHLY, FYNNEI. In nucleotides, the CDR3 is TGTGCCAGCACGGGGATCGAGCAGTACGTC. It encodes CASTGIEQYV.

The V call is TRBV5-1, the J call TRBJ2-5; 13 bases map to TRBD2. The V gene's germline CDR1 is SGHRS and CDR2 YFSETQ. CDR3 length: 15 amino acids. Trimming took 1 base from V and 8 from J; bases not matched to a gene: 5. The CDR3 sequence is CASSLTSGRAETQYF. The CDR3 region has the DNA TGCGCCAGCAGCTTGACTAGCGGGAGGGCCGAAACCCAGTACTTC.

The V and J genes are TRBV29-1 and TRBJ2-7, with D perhaps matching TRBD1 (7 bases). The V gene's germline CDR1 is SQVTM and CDR2 ANQGSEA. V was trimmed by 4 bases and J by 3 bases, leaving 13 bases between them. The CDR3 covers 13 residues. The CDR3 coding sequence is TGCAGCGTTGTAGGAGGGACAGACTACGAGCAGTACTTC. Translated, it gives CSVVGGTDYEQYF.

V gene TRBV14 combines with J gene TRBJ2-2; D gene ambiguous. Per the germline V gene, CDR1 is SGHDN and CDR2 is FVKESK. The V end was cut by 4 bases, the J end by 0 bases, with 15 bases between. The CDR3 consists of 17 residues. CDR3 in DNA: TGTGCCAGCAGCCGAGTGATGGGCGCCCCGAACACCGGGGAGCTGTTTTTT. Protein product: CASSRVMGAPNTGELFF.

The chain couples TRBV28 to TRBJ1-5; D is undetermined. The germline CDR1 and CDR2 sequences are MDHEN and SYDVKM. Trimming left V 4 bases short and J 9 bases short, with 10 bases between. The CDR3 has 12 amino acids. In DNA form, the CDR3 reads TGTGCCAGCAGTTCCTTACAGAGGCCCCAGCATTTT. Amino acids: CASSSLQRPQHF.

The rearrangement links TRBV4-1 to TRBJ2-7, with 13 bases aligning to TRBD2. With 4 bases clipped from V and 5 bases from J, the junction kept 5 bases outside the gene matches. Germline-derived CDR1 and CDR2 are MGHRA and YSYEKL. This CDR3 contains 15 residues. The DNA of the CDR3 is TGCGCCAGCAGCCTACTAGCGGGAGGGCCCCACGAGCAGTACTTC. Translation gives CASSLLAGGPHEQYF.

This rearrangement joins TRBV5-1 to TRBJ2-1; 10 bases match TRBD2. V lost 4 bases and J lost 2; bases outside the gene matches: 9. The CDR3 runs to 17 residues. Germline V gene data show CDR1 as SGHRS and CDR2 as YFSETQ. The CDR3 loop reads CASSLETSGPTYNEQFF. The CDR3 bases are TGCGCCAGCAGCCTCGAGACTAGCGGGCCCACCTACAATGAGCAGTTCTTC.

This chain joins TRBV6-1 and TRBJ1-2; D call uncertain. The V end was cut by 2 bases, the J end by 5 bases, with 12 bases between. CDR1 is MNHNS and CDR2 is SASEGT in the germline V gene. This CDR3 is built from 14 residues. Written as DNA, the CDR3 is TGTGCCAGCAGTGAAACCAGACTGTCTTATGGCTACACCTTC. This translates into CASSETRLSYGYTF.

The chain recombines TRBV27 with TRBJ2-1; a possible D gene is TRBD2 (5 bases). CDR3 length: 16 amino acids. Germline V gene sequence: CDR1 MNHEY, CDR2 SMNVEV (reference sequence). V was clipped by 4 bases and J by 5 bases, with 18 bases between them. The CDR3 coding sequence is TGTGCCAGCAGTTCCCTTGGGATGTCGGGGAACAATGAGCAGTTCTTC. Its protein is CASSSLGMSGNNEQFF.

This chain joins TRBV5-6 and TRBJ1-5, with D possibly being TRBD1 (6 bases). Germline-derived CDR1 and CDR2 are SGHDT and YYEEEE. V was shortened by 0 bases and J by 9 bases, with 13 bases between the two germline ends. The CDR3 consists of 14 residues. For the CDR3, the DNA is TGTGCCAGCAGCTTGGGCCAGAAAGGGGGGCCCCAGCATTTT. Amino acids: CASSLGQKGGPQHF.

V and J are TRBV27 and TRBJ1-4, with D possibly being TRBD1 (5 bases). V lost 5 bases, J lost 0 bases, and 13 bases lay in between. This CDR3 is 16 amino acids long. Germline assignment: CDR1 MNHEY and CDR2 SMNVEV (reference sequence). The DNA of the CDR3 is TGTGCCAGCAGTCTAAACGGGGGTACAACTAATGAAAAACTGTTTTTT. Residues: CASSLNGGTTNEKLFF.

The chain carries TRBV18 and TRBJ1-1, with D possibly being TRBD1 (5 bases). Germline V gives CDR1 KGHSH, CDR2 LQKENI. The CDR3 contains 15 residues. Deletions cut 4 bases from V and 3 bases from J, with 15 bases between. CDR3 sequence reads: CASSLRGAGDTEAFF. In nucleotides, the CDR3 is TGTGCCAGCTCACTAAGGGGCGCTGGGGACACTGAAGCTTTCTTT.

The J gene is TRBJ1-3, the V gene TRBV30, with 9 bases matching TRBD1. Per the germline V gene, CDR1 is GTSNPN and CDR2 is SVGIG (reference sequence). The J segment lost 0 bases and the V segment lost 3 bases, leaving 9 bases of the junction unmatched. This CDR3 has 17 amino acids. The CDR3 spells CAWSQSRTGDSGNTIYF. The CDR3 region has the DNA TGTGCCTGGAGCCAGAGTAGGACAGGGGACTCTGGAAACACCATATATTTT.

The CDR3 DNA is TGTGCCAGCAGGACGACTAGCCAGAGGGGGGAGCTGTTTTTT. Translating gives CASRTTSQRGELFF. The V and J genes are TRBV2 and TRBJ2-2, with 7 bases matching TRBD2. Trimming at V came to 6 bases and at J to 8 bases, leaving 9 bases not matched to a gene. Germline assignment: CDR1 SNHLY and CDR2 FYNNEI. The CDR3 runs to 14 residues.